This T cell receptor beta chain was obtained from a study of blood T cell repertoires in COVID-19. The overall study: The United States, Italy and Spain were the sources of the acute and convalescent COVID-19 samples.

Germline V gene sequence: CDR1 SGDLS, CDR2 YYNGEE. V gave up 4 bases and J gave up 2 bases; unmatched junction bases: 9. The CDR3 consists of 16 residues. Measured with immunoSEQ multiplex PCR; TCRdb has only the in-frame clones, and not every one. This sample has about 200,000 clones, with 75% to 95% found just once. The chain combines TRBV9 with TRBJ2-7; 10 nucleotides match TRBD2. Material for sequencing was peripheral blood. This clonotype was sampled from a man aged 50 to 59 with acute or convalescent COVID-19. The CDR3 nucleotides read TGTGCCAGCAGCCCCCAAACTAGCGGGGCCGCCTACGAGCAGTACTTC. As protein: CASSPQTSGAAYEQYF.